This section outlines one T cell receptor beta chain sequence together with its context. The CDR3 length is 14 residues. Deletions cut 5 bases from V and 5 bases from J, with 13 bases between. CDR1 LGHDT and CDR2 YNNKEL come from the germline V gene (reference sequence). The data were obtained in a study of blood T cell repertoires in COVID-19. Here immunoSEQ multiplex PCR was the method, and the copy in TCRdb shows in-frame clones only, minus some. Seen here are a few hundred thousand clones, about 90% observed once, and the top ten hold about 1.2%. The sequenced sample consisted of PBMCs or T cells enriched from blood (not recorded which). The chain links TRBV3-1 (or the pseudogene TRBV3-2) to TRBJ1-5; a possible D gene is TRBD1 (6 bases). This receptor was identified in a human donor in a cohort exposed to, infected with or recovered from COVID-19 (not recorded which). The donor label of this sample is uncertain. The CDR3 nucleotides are TGTGCCAGCAGCGTTTCCCCAGGGGATCAGCCCCAGCATTTT. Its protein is CASSVSPGDQPQHF.